These T cell receptor beta chains were read from a single sample in a study of a mutant IDH1 vaccine in newly diagnosed glioma. Sequencing was performed with immunoSEQ multiplex PCR; in TCRdb, only in-frame clones are kept and a portion is missing. Here the sample spans 9,000 to 13,000 clones, approximately 90% being singletons. Their specific antigens are unknown. The material was PBMCs, obtained from a glioma patient whose treatment included an IDH1 peptide vaccine. The source of these receptors is a woman aged 35 to 49 with glioma. Some clones in this sample may be carry-over from other donors' samples. CDR3s include the opening cysteine and the closing phenylalanine or tryptophan. The D gene is left open where the match is weak. Rows may omit the clone size; those that give it use once, few, many or a size class.

V	J	D	size	DNA	CDR3
TRBV6-5	TRBJ2-7	TRBD1	-	TGTGCCAGCTGGCGACAGGGGAGCTCCTACGAGCAGTACTTC	CASWRQGSSYEQYF
TRBV7-9	TRBJ1-2	-	-	TGTGCCAGCAGCTTAGACGGGGGCGGCTACACCTTC	CASSLDGGGYTF
TRBV5-4	TRBJ2-7	-	few	TGTGCCAGCAGCTTGGAGGAAGGCTACGAGCAGTACTTC	CASSLEEGYEQYF
TRBV7-2	TRBJ2-7	TRBD1	-	TGTGCCAGCAGCCTCTGGACAGGGCTCGAGCAGTACTTC	CASSLWTGLEQYF
TRBV4-1	TRBJ2-3	-	-	TGCGCCAGCAGCCAAATGTTGCTGAGCACAGATACGCAGTATTTT	CASSQMLLSTDTQYF
TRBV4-2	TRBJ2-7	-	-	TGTGCCAGCAGCCAAGATCGCACATCCTACTACGAGCAGTACTTC	CASSQDRTSYYEQYF
TRBV5-1	TRBJ1-1	TRBD1	-	TGCGCCAGCAGCAGGGGGGACAGGCCGAACACTGAAGCTTTCTTT	CASSRGDRPNTEAFF
TRBV5-8	TRBJ2-3	TRBD1	-	TGTGCCAGCAACCCTATGACAGGGGGATCTAGCACAGATACGCAGTATTTT	CASNPMTGGSSTDTQYF
TRBV27	TRBJ2-7	-	-	TGTGCCAGCAGTCCTTATATGGGCATAGGGGTCTCCTACGAGCAGTACTTC	CASSPYMGIGVSYEQYF
TRBV5-1	TRBJ2-1	-	once	TGCGCCAGCAATACACAGCGTGCTACGGGGTTTCCTTACAATGAGCAGTTCTTC	CASNTQRATGFPYNEQFF
TRBV7-2	TRBJ2-5	TRBD2	-	TGTGCCAGCACCTTAGTCGGGGGGGGGCCAGAGACCCAGTACTTC	CASTLVGGGPETQYF
TRBV14	TRBJ1-1	-	-	TGTGCCAGCAGCCAAGTCGGGGCTGGGACTGAAGCTTTCTTT	CASSQVGAGTEAFF
TRBV10-2	TRBJ2-7	TRBD1	once	TGCGCCAGCAGGCAGACCGGGACAGCCTCCTACGAGCAGTACTTC	CASRQTGTASYEQYF
TRBV5-1	TRBJ1-1	-	-	TGCGCCAGCAGCCCAGGGGATATGAACACTGAAGCTTTCTTT	CASSPGDMNTEAFF
TRBV5-1	TRBJ2-5	-	-	TGCGCCAGCAGCCTTTACCCGAGAGAGACGGAGACCCAGTACTTC	CASSLYPRETETQYF
TRBV27	TRBJ2-4	-	-	TGTGCCAGCAGTTTATCAGGGCTAGCGTTAGCCAAAAACATTCAGTACTTC	CASSLSGLALAKNIQYF
TRBV7-9	TRBJ2-6	-	-	TGTGCCAGCAGTCCGGTGAGGGATGGAGACTCTGGGGCCAACGTCCTGACTTTC	CASSPVRDGDSGANVLTF
TRBV7-9	TRBJ2-1	TRBD1	once	TGTGCCAGCAGTCCGGGGACAGGGGACAATGAGCAGTTCTTC	CASSPGTGDNEQFF
TRBV4-2	TRBJ1-3	-	-	TGTGCCAGCAGCCACTTAGGACAAGGAAACACCATATATTTT	CASSHLGQGNTIYF
TRBV9	TRBJ2-2	-	-	TGTGCCAGCAGCGTAGGTGGCACCGGGGAGCTGTTTTTT	CASSVGGTGELFF
TRBV4-1	TRBJ2-3	TRBD1	-	TGCGCCAGCAGCCAAGTACAGGGGGCAACAGATACGCAGTATTTT	CASSQVQGATDTQYF
TRBV30	TRBJ2-7	-	-	TGTGCCTGGAAAGGGCCCTACGAGCAGTACTTC	CAWKGPYEQYF
TRBV2	TRBJ2-1	-	-	TGTGCCAGCAGTCAGGGTGGAGCGGGCAATGAGCAGTTCTTC	CASSQGGAGNEQFF
TRBV5-6	TRBJ1-4	-	-	TGTGCCAGCAGCTTGAAAGTTTCCGACGCTAATGAAAAACTGTTTTTT	CASSLKVSDANEKLFF
TRBV4-1	TRBJ1-3	-	-	TGCGCCAGCAGCCAAGATCCAGGGGTCGGATCTGGAAACACCATATATTTT	CASSQDPGVGSGNTIYF
TRBV18	TRBJ1-5	-	-	TGTGCCAGTTCATCGACCCTCACTCAGCCCCAGCATTTT	CASSSTLTQPQHF
TRBV7-6	TRBJ2-3	-	-	TGTGCCAGCAGCATACAGGGAGTAAGCACAGATACGCAGTATTTT	CASSIQGVSTDTQYF
TRBV27	TRBJ2-7	TRBD2	-	TGTGCCAGCAGTCCAACGGGACTAGCGGGAGCCCGCGAGCAGTACTTC	CASSPTGLAGAREQYF
TRBV12-5	TRBJ2-5	-	-	TGTGCTAGTGGTTTAATACTCCACGGCCGAGCGGAGACCCAGTACTTC	CASGLILHGRAETQYF
TRBV27	TRBJ2-6	TRBD1	-	TGTGCCAGCAGTTCCCGGACAGGGGCCACTGGGGCCAACGTCCTGACTTTC	CASSSRTGATGANVLTF
TRBV5-1	TRBJ1-2	TRBD1	-	TGCGCCAGCAGGGCAGGGGGCTATGGCTACACCTTC	CASRAGGYGYTF
TRBV2	TRBJ1-2	-	once	TGTGCCAGCAACCCGGTGACCCCAGGCGGTCAGGGCTACACCTTC	CASNPVTPGGQGYTF
TRBV5-4	TRBJ2-7	-	-	TGTGCCAGCAGCTTGGTAGGGGGTTCCTACGAGCAGTACTTC	CASSLVGGSYEQYF
TRBV4-3	TRBJ1-2	TRBD1	-	TGCGCCAGCAGCCGAGAAGGACAGGGGGCTAACTATGGCTACACCTTC	CASSREGQGANYGYTF
TRBV27	TRBJ1-2	TRBD1	once	TGTGCCAGCAGTCCAGCCGGGACAGGGGGCGGCTATGGCTACACCTTC	CASSPAGTGGGYGYTF
TRBV7-2	TRBJ1-5	TRBD1	-	TGTGCCAGCAGCCAATGGACAGGGACTTATCAGCCCCAGCATTTT	CASSQWTGTYQPQHF
TRBV9	TRBJ2-3	-	-	TGTGCCAGCAGCCCAGGGGGGGCCTACACAGATACGCAGTATTTT	CASSPGGAYTDTQYF
TRBV30	TRBJ2-1	TRBD2	-	TGTGCCTGGACTAGCGGATTTCGGTACAATGAGCAGTTCTTC	CAWTSGFRYNEQFF
TRBV6-5	TRBJ1-6	-	-	TGTGCCAGCAGGGAAACAGGAGGCAATTCACCCCTCCACTTT	CASRETGGNSPLHF
TRBV5-6	TRBJ1-2	TRBD1	-	TGTGCCAGCAGCCCTACTGCCAGGGGGCTCTATGGCTACACCTTC	CASSPTARGLYGYTF
TRBV5-1	TRBJ2-7	TRBD2	-	TGCGCCAGCAGCTTGGTCGGGGGGGCTGACAACGAGCAGTACTTC	CASSLVGGADNEQYF
TRBV14	TRBJ1-1	-	-	TGTGCCAGCAGCCTAGAAGTGGGGAACACTGAAGCTTTCTTT	CASSLEVGNTEAFF
TRBV6-6	TRBJ2-3	-	-	TGTGCCAGCAGTCCGGCCCCGGGAGCCTCAGATACGCAGTATTTT	CASSPAPGASDTQYF
TRBV2	TRBJ2-2	-	-	TGTGCCAGTCGACTGTCGGAGAACACCGGGGAGCTGTTTTTT	CASRLSENTGELFF
TRBV6-5	TRBJ2-5	-	-	TGTGCCAGCAGCCCCGGGTCAGGGATGGGGGAGACCCAGTACTTC	CASSPGSGMGETQYF
TRBV6-6	TRBJ2-7	-	-	TGTGCCAGCACCCCAGGGGGGGCTAAGGCCTACGAGCAGTACTTC	CASTPGGAKAYEQYF
TRBV4-1	TRBJ2-5	TRBD1	-	TGCGCCAGCAGCCAAGATGGGACAGGGCTCGGGACCCAGTACTTC	CASSQDGTGLGTQYF
TRBV5-1	TRBJ1-4	TRBD1	-	TGCGCCAGCAGCTTGGTCAGGGGGTCTAATGAAAAACTGTTTTTT	CASSLVRGSNEKLFF
TRBV19	TRBJ1-1	-	-	TGTGCCAGTAGTAAAAATCCGAACACTGAAGCTTTCTTT	CASSKNPNTEAFF
TRBV28	TRBJ1-5	-	-	TGTGCCAGCAGTGGGGGCGAGGGGCCAGTCCTCAATCAGCCCCAGCATTTT	CASSGGEGPVLNQPQHF